This is a list of T cell receptor beta chains from one sample in a study of yellow fever vaccine responses in identical twins. TCRdb analysed the RT-PCR reads with MiXCR anew, one entry per CDR3 protein. Of fewer than 5,000 distinct CDR3 sequences in the sample, around nine tenths are singletons; the top ten hold about 1.9%. The sample was T cells from blood (PBMCs), unsorted or a sorted subset (not recorded which), taken before or after yellow fever vaccination (not recorded which). These receptors all stem from a woman between 18 and 29 years old who received the yellow fever vaccine. CDR3s include the opening cysteine and the closing phenylalanine or tryptophan.

v_gene,j_gene,CDR3aa
TRBV7-9,TRBJ2-7,CASSLDSQNEQYF
TRBV6-1,TRBJ1-3,CASSRPRNTIYF
TRBV28,TRBJ2-7,CASTRLAGGYEQYF
TRBV7-2,TRBJ2-5,CASSSRRETQYF
TRBV4-3,TRBJ2-1,CASSQDRPSDNEQFF
TRBV20-1,TRBJ2-7,CSAHAGLASYEQYF
TRBV14,TRBJ2-4,CASSRTRIRIAKNIQYF
TRBV6-1,TRBJ1-1,CASNNRMNTEAFF
TRBV29-1,TRBJ1-5,CSVWESGQPQHF
TRBV14,TRBJ2-7,CASSRQDGSDSYEQYF
TRBV11-2,TRBJ2-4,CASSLGGGRAKNIQYF
TRBV30,TRBJ1-1,CAWRNYNTEAFF
TRBV13,TRBJ2-2,CASRSTSGNTGELFF
TRBV7-2,TRBJ2-1,CASSLAGGRYNEQFF
TRBV18,TRBJ2-1,CASSPIQGDEQFF
TRBV28,TRBJ2-1,CASSLRLIASEQFF
TRBV6-5,TRBJ2-1,CASSYSSSNEQFF
TRBV7-6,TRBJ2-7,CASSLAVSYEQYF
TRBV6-4,TRBJ2-3,CASSDSQGSTDTQYF
TRBV6-2/TRBV6-3,TRBJ2-1,CASRDGLGEQFF
TRBV27,TRBJ1-5,CASSLQGNQPQHF
TRBV4-1,TRBJ2-1,CASSPRGGTYNEQFF
TRBV7-2,TRBJ2-7,CASRSRGGSYEQYF
TRBV5-1,TRBJ2-2,CASSLGLPNTGELFF
TRBV28,TRBJ2-7,CASTYVTGNYEQYF
TRBV29-1,TRBJ2-1,CSVEWSYNEQFF
TRBV11-3,TRBJ2-7,CASSLSDRAYEQYF
TRBV10-3,TRBJ1-1,CAISEKVNTEAFF
TRBV5-1,TRBJ2-3,CASSPGAGGAGTDTQYF
TRBV18,TRBJ1-5,CASSGTDNQPQHF
TRBV10-3,TRBJ1-2,CAISKVAEVGGGYTF
TRBV5-1,TRBJ2-3,CASSLRERTDTQYF
TRBV11-1,TRBJ2-4,CASQSRNIQYF
TRBV5-1,TRBJ1-2,CASSLEWGASYGYTF
TRBV10-3,TRBJ1-1,CAISEPTGNTEAFF
TRBV27,TRBJ2-5,CASSPRRNHETQYF
TRBV20-1,TRBJ1-1,CSARVGTEAFF
TRBV7-6,TRBJ1-1,CASSHGAEAFF
TRBV7-3,TRBJ2-1,CASSLTAYGTNRGQFF
TRBV5-5,TRBJ2-1,CASSLEVAGAINEQFF
TRBV29-1,TRBJ2-1,CSVGATDHSYNEQFF
TRBV14,TRBJ2-1,CASSPTGGNEQFF
TRBV4-2,TRBJ1-1,CASSADRARTEAFF
TRBV18,TRBJ2-1,CASSQGDEQFF
TRBV4-3,TRBJ2-7,CASSQGTSAQSYEQYF
TRBV4-2,TRBJ2-7,CASSQEGQTSYEQYF
TRBV30,TRBJ1-2,CAWSPAPTTGYTF
TRBV13,TRBJ2-1,CASRTRSEQFF
TRBV10-3,TRBJ2-1,CAISESDEQFF
TRBV5-1,TRBJ2-2,CASSLRTGLKDTGELFF
TRBV18,TRBJ1-1,CATGNAGNTEAFF
TRBV18,TRBJ2-1,CASSPTTGNPYNEQFF
TRBV4-1,TRBJ2-7,CASSQEASRPYF